The 20 T cell receptor beta chains reported below all come from one sample, sequenced in a study of radiation and T cells in renal cell carcinoma. The time point is: blood 4 weeks post-SBRT, at nephrectomy. Treatment indicated: 15 Gy SBRT to primary tumor, nephrectomy 4 weeks later. Clones were read by immunoSEQ multiplex PCR, and TCRdb kept only the in-frame ones, dropping some. The sample has approximately 92,000 clones, 70% to 90% seen once. Sequencing was performed on blood, taken from a patient whose treatment included radiotherapy and nephrectomy. All receptors derive from a man in his fifties with renal cell carcinoma.

The chain has TRBV11-1 and TRBJ2-7; the D is unclear. V was trimmed by 1 base and J by 4 bases, leaving 11 bases between them. Germline V gene data show CDR1 as SGHAT and CDR2 as FQDESV (reference sequence). The CDR3 has 14 amino acids. The CDR3: CASSLGSLGYEQYF. In DNA form, the CDR3 reads TGTGCCAGCAGCTTAGGGTCCCTTGGGTACGAGCAGTACTTC.

The chain is built from TRBV12-5 and TRBJ2-2; D remains unclear. CDR3 length equals 17 residues. Germline-derived CDR1 and CDR2 are LGHNT and FRNRAP. The V and J ends lost 5 bases and 0 bases respectively, with 16 bases between them. CDR3 nucleotides: TGTGCTAGTGGTCCCGTCCCCCGAAGCGCGAACACCGGGGAGCTGTTTTTT. Translation: CASGPVPRSANTGELFF. The whole variable domain, remainder taken from reference TRBV12-5 and TRBJ2-2, is DARVTQTPRHKVTEMGQEVTMRCQPILGHNTVFWYRQTMMQGLELLAYFRNRAPLDDSGMPKDRFSAEMPDATLATLKIQPSEPRDSAVYFCASGPVPRSANTGELFFGEGSRLTVL.

V gene TRBV6-5 combines with J gene TRBJ2-7; D remains ambiguous. V was trimmed by 2 bases and J by 2 bases, leaving 10 bases between them. Germline CDR1 reads MNHEY; CDR2 reads SVGAGI. The CDR3 runs to 14 residues. This CDR3 is CASSYEAGAYEQYF. For the CDR3, the DNA is TGTGCCAGCAGTTACGAGGCAGGAGCCTACGAGCAGTACTTC.

The chain links TRBV2 to TRBJ1-3, with no clear D. The CDR3 consists of 13 residues. V lost 1 base and J lost 4, with 5 bases in between. Germline CDR1 reads SNHLY; CDR2 reads FYNNEI. CDR3 DNA: TGTGCCAGCAGTGAAGATCCGGGAAACACCATATATTTT. The encoded protein is CASSEDPGNTIYF.

The chain uses TRBV6-5 and TRBJ1-3; D gene unclear. The ends were cut back, 0 bases at V and 4 bases at J, with 10 bases in the middle. From germline, CDR1 is MNHEY and CDR2 SVGAGI. CDR3 length: 15 residues. The CDR3 protein is CASSYSKAGGNTIYF. In DNA form, the CDR3 reads TGTGCCAGCAGTTACTCGAAGGCAGGAGGAAACACCATATATTTT.

This CDR3 reads CASSPRQSLEDSPLHF. CDR3 coding DNA: TGTGCCAGCTCACCACGACAGAGCCTAGAAGATTCACCCCTCCACTTT. V and J are TRBV18 and TRBJ1-6, with a possible D match to TRBD1 (5 bases). V was pared by 1 base and J by 8 bases, with 15 bases between. The CDR3 has 16 amino acids. From germline, CDR1 is KGHSH and CDR2 LQKENI.

The chain carries TRBV5-1 and TRBJ2-7; the D gene is possibly TRBD1 (6 bases). Germline CDR1 is SGHRS and CDR2 is YFSETQ. The CDR3 has 14 residues. V was pared by 2 bases and J by 5 bases, with 14 bases between. The DNA for the CDR3 is TGCGCCAGCAGCTTTGCCCAGGGGCGGGACGAGCAGTACTTC. It translates to CASSFAQGRDEQYF.

This clone was seen a few times. The rearrangement links TRBV10-2 to TRBJ1-1; D is perhaps TRBD1 (5 bases). Germline assignment: CDR1 WSHSY and CDR2 SAAADI. The V gene lost 3 bases and the J gene lost 0 bases, with 14 bases spanning the gap. CDR3 length: 16 residues. In DNA form, the CDR3 reads TGCGCCAGCAGTGAAGATCCCGGGGCCGTGAACACTGAAGCTTTCTTT. Its protein product is CASSEDPGAVNTEAFF.

The CDR3 region has the DNA TGTGCCAGCAGCCCCCGGCCCGGGGATGCTGGGGCCAACGTCCTGACTTTC. This translates into CASSPRPGDAGANVLTF. The chain is built from TRBV4-2 and TRBJ2-6; a possible D gene is TRBD2 (5 bases). This CDR3 has 17 residues. Trimming took 4 bases from V and 2 from J, leaving 15 bases between them. The germline CDR1 and CDR2 sequences are LGHNA and YNFKEQ.

The rearrangement links TRBV7-9 to TRBJ2-7, with TRBD2 as a possible D gene (5 bases). The V and J ends lost 1 base and 5 bases respectively, with 21 bases between them. Germline CDR1 is SEHNR and CDR2 is FQNEAQ (reference sequence). The CDR3 runs 17 residues. CDR3 sequence reads: CASSLGLSNSGFHEQYF. Written as DNA, the CDR3 is TGTGCCAGCAGCTTAGGACTAAGTAATAGTGGGTTCCACGAGCAGTACTTC.

The rearrangement uses TRBV11-2 and TRBJ2-4; D perhaps matches TRBD1 (6 bases). CDR1 and CDR2 (germline): SGHAT, FQNNGV. CDR3 length: 17 amino acids. With 4 bases removed from V and 2 bases from J, the gap between germline ends came to 18 bases. This CDR3 reads CASSSIDRSRSKNIQYF. The CDR3 DNA follows: TGTGCCAGCAGCTCAATCGACAGGTCCCGATCCAAAAACATTCAGTACTTC.

The table lists this clone with a count of one. J is TRBJ1-2 and V is TRBV5-4; D gene unclear. Trimming stripped 0 bases from V and 4 bases from J, with 7 bases between. From germline, CDR1 is SGHNT and CDR2 YYREEE (reference sequence). This CDR3 is built from 13 residues. CDR3 sequence (DNA): TGTGCCAGCAGCTTGGGGTACATCTATGGCTACACCTTC. Encoded protein: CASSLGYIYGYTF. Variable domain in full (rest from reference TRBV5-4 and TRBJ1-2): ETGVTQSPTHLIKTRGQQVTLRCSSQSGHNTVSWYQQALGQGPQFIFQYYREEENGRGNFPPRFSGLQFPNYSSELNVNALELDDSALYLCASSLGYIYGYTFGSGTRLTVV.

CDR3 loop: CASSLELGSPYEQYF. CDR3 bases: TGCGCCAGCAGCTTGGAGTTGGGGTCCCCCTACGAGCAGTACTTC. The rearrangement joins TRBV5-1 to TRBJ2-7; D call uncertain. This CDR3 has 15 amino acids. In germline, CDR1 is SGHRS, CDR2 YFSETQ. The V and J ends lost 0 bases and 2 bases respectively, with 12 bases between them.

V gene TRBV7-2 combines with J gene TRBJ2-2; 11 nucleotides match TRBD2. The CDR3 consists of 19 residues. V was pared by 0 bases and J by 5 bases, with 11 bases of the junction left unmatched. Germline V CDR1 and CDR2: SGHTA, FQGNSA. DNA for the CDR3: TGTGCCAGCAGCTTAGCTAGCGGGGGGGCAGGCGGTCGAACCGGGGAGCTGTTTTTT. Its protein is CASSLASGGAGGRTGELFF.

The CDR3 loop reads CAWSASGQNTGELFF. The CDR3 DNA sequence: TGTGCCTGGAGTGCTTCAGGACAGAACACCGGGGAGCTGTTTTTT. The V gene is TRBV30, the J gene TRBJ2-2, with D possibly being TRBD1 (5 bases). Germline V gives CDR1 GTSNPN, CDR2 SVGIG (reference sequence). The CDR3 is 15 residues long. V lost 1 base and J 1 base, leaving 10 bases between the germline ends.

The rearrangement uses TRBV2 and TRBJ2-1; a possible D gene is TRBD1 (6 bases). Germline V gene sequence: CDR1 SNHLY, CDR2 FYNNEI. V shed 5 bases and J shed 4 bases, with 9 bases lying between them. CDR3 size: 13 residues. Here the CDR3 reads CASSRTEYNEQFF. As DNA, the CDR3 is TGTGCCAGCAGTCGGACAGAATACAATGAGCAGTTCTTC. Variable domain in full (rest from reference TRBV2 and TRBJ2-1): EPEVTQTPSHQVTQMGQEVILRCVPISNHLYFYWYRQILGQKVEFLVSFYNNEISEKSEIFDDQFSVERPDGSNFTLKIRSTKLEDSAMYFCASSRTEYNEQFFGPGTRLTVL.

The chain combines TRBV11-1 with TRBJ2-7; a possible D gene is TRBD2 (5 bases). This CDR3 has 15 residues. The ends were cut back, 1 base at V and 6 bases at J, with 16 bases in the middle. Germline lookup yields CDR1 SGHAT and CDR2 FQDESV (reference sequence). The CDR3 is CASSLEAYLRGEQYF. The CDR3 DNA sequence: TGTGCCAGCAGCTTAGAGGCATACCTCCGGGGCGAGCAGTACTTC.

The J gene is TRBJ2-2, the V gene TRBV11-1; 7 bases map to TRBD2. Germline V gives CDR1 SGHAT, CDR2 FQDESV (reference sequence). The CDR3 has 14 amino acids. With V trimmed by 5 bases and J by 6 bases, 6 bases remained unmatched. CDR3 in DNA: TGTGCCAGCAGCCAGCGGGGCAGGTCCGGGGAGCTGTTTTTT. Amino acids: CASSQRGRSGELFF. Full variable domain (remainder filled in from reference TRBV11-1 and TRBJ2-2): EAEVAQSPRYKITEKSQAVAFWCDPISGHATLYWYRQILGQGPELLVQFQDESVVDDSQLPKDRFSAERLKGVDSTLKIQPAELGDSAMYLCASSQRGRSGELFFGEGSRLTVL.

In this sample, this clone turned up once. The J gene is TRBJ2-7, the V gene TRBV19; TRBD2 matches 8 bases. Per the germline V gene, CDR1 is LNHDA and CDR2 is SQIVND (reference sequence). V dropped 1 base and J dropped 2; count of bases not matched to a gene: 4. The CDR3 covers 15 residues. For the CDR3, the DNA is TGTGCCAGTAGTATAGTGGCGGGGGGAACCTACGAGCAGTACTTC. It specifies CASSIVAGGTYEQYF.

This clone was seen more than once but under ten times. The chain recombines TRBV7-2 with TRBJ2-5; D is unresolved. Germline V gene lookup returns CDR1 SGHTA and CDR2 FQGNSA. The length of the CDR3 is 14 residues. Trimming cost V 4 bases and J 2 bases, with 11 bases left between them. Written as DNA, the CDR3 is TGTGCCAGCAGCTCCTTCAGTGGACAAGAGACCCAGTACTTC. It yields the protein CASSSFSGQETQYF. Looking up the rest from reference TRBV7-2 and TRBJ2-5 gives the full variable domain: GAGVSQSPSNKVTEKGKDVELRCDPISGHTALYWYRQSLGQGLEFLIYFQGNSAPDKSGLPSDRFSAERTGGSVSTLTIQRTQQEDSAVYLCASSSFSGQETQYFGPGTRLLVL.